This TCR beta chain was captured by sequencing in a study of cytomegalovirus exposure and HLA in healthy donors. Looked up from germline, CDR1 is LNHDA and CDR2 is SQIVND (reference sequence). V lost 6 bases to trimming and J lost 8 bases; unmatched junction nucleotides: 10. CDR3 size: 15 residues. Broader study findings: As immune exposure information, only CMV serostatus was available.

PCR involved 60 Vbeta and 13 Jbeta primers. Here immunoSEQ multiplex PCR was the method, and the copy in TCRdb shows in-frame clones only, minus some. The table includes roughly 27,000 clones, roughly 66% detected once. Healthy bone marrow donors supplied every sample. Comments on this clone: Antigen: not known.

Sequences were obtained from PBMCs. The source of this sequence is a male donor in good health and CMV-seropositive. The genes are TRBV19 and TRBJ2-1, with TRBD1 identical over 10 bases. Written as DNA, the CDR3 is TGTGCCAGTAGCCTACCGGGACAGGGGACGTATGAGCAGTTCTTC. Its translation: CASSLPGQGTYEQFF.